A single sample is the source of the 23 T cell receptor beta chains below, sequenced in a study of cytomegalovirus exposure and HLA in healthy donors. The repertoire was sequenced with immunoSEQ multiplex PCR; TCRdb's copy has only in-frame clones and lacks some. The sample has 55,000 to 75,000 clones, approximately 94% seen once. Sample: PBMCs. Source of these receptors: a young man in good health and CMV-seropositive.

CDR3 coding DNA: TGCGCCAGCAGGACAGGGCCGCAAACGCTCCTCAATGAGCAGTTCTTC. The encoded protein is CASRTGPQTLLNEQFF. This rearrangement joins TRBV5-1 to TRBJ2-1; 7 bases line up with TRBD1. In germline, CDR1 is SGHRS, CDR2 YFSETQ. This CDR3 contains 16 residues. After removal of 5 bases from V and 6 bases from J, the junction contained 14 bases not matched to a gene.

This chain connects TRBV7-2 to TRBJ1-6, with D unresolved. V lost 5 bases, J lost 0 bases, and 8 bases lay in between. Germline V gene sequence: CDR1 SGHTA, CDR2 FQGNSA. The CDR3 is made up of 15 amino acids. For the CDR3, the DNA is TGTGCCAGCAGCCAAGCGAGCTCCTATAATTCACCCCTCCACTTT. This sequence encodes CASSQASSYNSPLHF. The entire variable domain, with the rest obtained from reference TRBV7-2 and TRBJ1-6, is as follows: GAGVSQSPSNKVTEKGKDVELRCDPISGHTALYWYRQSLGQGLEFLIYFQGNSAPDKSGLPSDRFSAERTGGSVSTLTIQRTQQEDSAVYLCASSQASSYNSPLHFGNGTRLTVT.

The chain has TRBV9 and TRBJ2-7; 9 nucleotides match TRBD1. The V segment lost 0 bases and the J segment 5 bases; nucleotides outside the gene matches: 9. Germline assignment: CDR1 SGDLS and CDR2 YYNGEE. The CDR3 length is 16 residues. The CDR3, as DNA: TGTGCCAGCAGCGTAGGAGCCGGGACAGGGATCAACGAGCAGTACTTC. Its protein is CASSVGAGTGINEQYF.

This chain connects TRBV7-9 to TRBJ2-7; TRBD1 aligns across 9 bases. J lost 1 base, V lost 4 bases, and 14 bases had no gene match. Germline V lookup: CDR1 SEHNR, CDR2 FQNEAQ (reference sequence). The CDR3 totals 18 residues. In DNA form, the CDR3 reads TGTGCCAGCAGCTCCGGGACAGGGAAGAATAGTTGGTCCTACGAGCAGTACTTC. Amino acid sequence: CASSSGTGKNSWSYEQYF.

The chain combines TRBV7-9 with TRBJ2-5; TRBD2 aligns across 13 bases. This CDR3 has 16 amino acids. With 4 bases clipped from V and 5 bases from J, the junction kept 7 bases outside the gene matches. CDR1 SEHNR and CDR2 FQNEAQ come from the germline V gene (reference sequence). CDR3: CASSSWTSGRGETQYF. Written as DNA, the CDR3 is TGTGCCAGCAGCTCCTGGACTAGCGGGAGAGGGGAGACCCAGTACTTC.

This chain connects TRBV28 to TRBJ2-2; TRBD1 matches at 8 bases. Germline-derived CDR1 and CDR2 are MDHEN and SYDVKM. This CDR3 is built from 14 residues. The junction had 4 bases not matched to a gene; V was cut back by 6 bases and J by 4 bases. The CDR3 reads CASRGRGPTGELFF. CDR3 in DNA: TGTGCCAGCAGAGGCAGGGGGCCCACCGGGGAGCTGTTTTTT.

The chain carries TRBV11-2 and TRBJ2-1, with 10 bases aligning to TRBD2. The CDR3 consists of 16 residues. Trimming took 4 bases from V and 8 from J; bases not matched to a gene: 11. Looked up from germline, CDR1 is SGHAT and CDR2 is FQNNGV. The CDR3 spells CASSSLSSGGFYEQFF. The CDR3, as DNA: TGTGCCAGCAGCTCGCTCTCTAGCGGGGGCTTTTATGAGCAGTTCTTC.

This clone was detected only once. This chain uses TRBV4-1 with TRBJ1-6, with D hard to call. CDR3 length: 16 residues. The germline V gene has CDR1 MGHRA and CDR2 YSYEKL. V was cut by 3 bases and J by 8 bases, with 17 bases left in between. CDR3 DNA sequence: TGCGCCAGCAGCCATCGGCGTGAGGATTCTGATTCACCCCTCCACTTT. Translation: CASSHRREDSDSPLHF.

This clone showed up just once. The chain links TRBV28 to TRBJ2-7, with D possibly matching TRBD1 (6 bases). CDR3 size: 14 residues. CDR1 and CDR2 from the germline V gene are MDHEN and SYDVKM. V lost 5 bases, J lost 1 base, and 12 bases lay in between. CDR3 DNA: TGTGCCAGCAGTGTACCGGGACATTCCTACGAGCAGTACTTC. Its protein product is CASSVPGHSYEQYF.

Turning to this clone: With a much larger clone just one base away, this may be a read error. The chain couples TRBV28 to TRBJ1-3, with TRBD1 matching over 7 bases. V gave up 3 bases and J gave up 3 bases; unmatched junction bases: 8. CDR1 and CDR2 (germline): MDHEN, SYDVKM. This CDR3 region has 16 residues. The CDR3: CASSFLKQGYGNTIYF. In DNA form, the CDR3 reads TGTGCCAGCAGTTTCCTTAAACAGGGGTATGGAAACACCATATATTTT.

The CDR3: CASSLREGWDSYGYTF. For the CDR3, the DNA is TGTGCCAGCTCGCTCCGGGAGGGTTGGGATTCCTATGGCTACACCTTC. The genes are TRBV18 and TRBJ1-2; D is unresolved. Trimming took 6 bases from V and 4 from J, leaving 21 bases between them. Germline V gene data show CDR1 as KGHSH and CDR2 as LQKENI. This CDR3 contains 16 residues.

The V call is TRBV29-1, the J call TRBJ1-2; 9 bases match TRBD1. The CDR3 is made up of 13 amino acids. Germline lookup yields CDR1 SQVTM and CDR2 ANQGSEA. V lost 4 bases, J lost 1 base, and 1 base stayed unmatched. As DNA, the CDR3 is TGCAGCGTTGGGACAGGGGATAACTATGGCTACACCTTC. Amino acids: CSVGTGDNYGYTF.

The chain combines TRBV30 with TRBJ2-7, with D perhaps matching TRBD1 (5 bases). The CDR3 has 13 amino acids. Germline V gives CDR1 GTSNPN, CDR2 SVGIG (reference sequence). Trimming stripped 3 bases from V and 0 bases from J, with 9 bases between. The chain's CDR3 is CAWSPGNSYEQYF. As DNA, the CDR3 is TGTGCCTGGAGCCCAGGGAACTCCTACGAGCAGTACTTC.

V usage is TRBV5-6 and J usage is TRBJ1-6; the D is unclear. V lost 2 bases and J 0 bases, leaving 18 bases between the germline ends. The CDR3 runs to 19 residues. Germline-derived CDR1 and CDR2 are SGHDT and YYEEEE. The CDR3 sequence is CASSLLDETLSSYNSPLHF. Here the CDR3 DNA reads TGTGCCAGCAGCTTACTAGATGAGACATTGAGCTCCTATAATTCACCCCTCCACTTT.

The V gene is TRBV28, the J gene TRBJ1-2; D might be TRBD1 (6 bases). Germline V gene sequence: CDR1 MDHEN, CDR2 SYDVKM. Trimming removed 7 bases at V and 0 bases at J, with 15 bases between. CDR3 length equals 15 residues. The CDR3 loop is CASISQGLSNYGYTF. The CDR3 DNA is TGTGCCAGCATCAGTCAGGGGCTTTCTAACTATGGCTACACCTTC.

The CDR3 region has the DNA TGTGCCAGCAGCCAAGCCCAGATCTACAATGAGCAGTTCTTC. Its protein product is CASSQAQIYNEQFF. This chain connects TRBV16 to TRBJ2-1; D remains ambiguous. In germline, CDR1 is KGHSY, CDR2 FQNENV. There are 14 residues in the CDR3. The germline V and J ends were trimmed by 2 bases and 3 bases, with 8 bases remaining between them.

The CDR3 DNA is TGTGCCAGTAGTATTGAGTCCTACGGCCTACGGACAGGGGGCCACCACGAGCAGTACTTC. This encodes CASSIESYGLRTGGHHEQYF. The chain is built from TRBV19 and TRBJ2-7, with 11 bases matching TRBD1. The CDR3 loop spans 20 amino acids. The germline V gene has CDR1 LNHDA and CDR2 SQIVND (reference sequence). V shed 3 bases and J 5 bases; nucleotides not matched to a gene: 21.

The chain combines TRBV5-5 with TRBJ1-2; possible D gene TRBD1, 6 bases. Between the trimmed V and J ends, which lost 0 bases and 7 bases, there was a span of 10 bases. The CDR3 extends over 13 amino acids. Germline assignment: CDR1 SGHKS and CDR2 YYEKEE (reference sequence). CDR3 DNA: TGTGCCAGCAGCTTGGAGGGGGTGTCTGGCTACACCTTC. Translating it yields CASSLEGVSGYTF.

The gene calls are TRBV29-1 and TRBJ2-1; 7 bases are shared with TRBD2. The junction had 10 bases not matched to a gene; V was cut back by 8 bases and J by 6 bases. This CDR3 region has 13 residues. CDR1 and CDR2 (germline): SQVTM, ANQGSEA. The CDR3 loop reads CSILRASGNEQFF. CDR3 sequence (DNA): TGCAGCATATTGCGGGCTAGCGGCAATGAGCAGTTCTTC.

J is TRBJ1-5 and V is TRBV30; the D is unclear. The V gene's germline CDR1 is GTSNPN and CDR2 SVGIG (reference sequence). Trimming shortened V by 1 base and J by 7 bases, and 8 bases separated the two germline ends. The CDR3 sequence is 12 residues long. The CDR3 sequence is CAWSGVGQPQHF. CDR3 in DNA: TGTGCCTGGAGTGGTGTCGGGCAGCCCCAGCATTTT. The variable domain in full, completed from reference TRBV30 and TRBJ1-5, reads SQTIHQWPATLVQPVGSPLSLECTVEGTSNPNLYWYRQAAGRGLQLLFYSVGIGQISSEVPQNLSASRPQDRQFILSSKKLLLSDSGFYLCAWSGVGQPQHFGDGTRLSIL.

The J gene is TRBJ2-5, the V gene TRBV5-1, with 7 bases identical to TRBD1. V shed 3 bases, J shed 5 bases, and the junction held 10 bases outside the gene matches. The CDR3 runs 15 residues. Germline CDR1 reads SGHRS; CDR2 reads YFSETQ. The CDR3: CASSSTTGNWETQYF. The CDR3 coding sequence is TGCGCCAGCAGCTCTACGACAGGGAACTGGGAGACCCAGTACTTC. Filled out from reference TRBV5-1 and TRBJ2-5, the complete variable domain reads KAGVTQTPRYLIKTRGQQVTLSCSPISGHRSVSWYQQTPGQGLQFLFEYFSETQRNKGNFPGRFSGRQFSNSRSEMNVSTLELGDSALYLCASSSTTGNWETQYFGPGTRLLVL.

The rearrangement joins TRBV6-1 to TRBJ1-5, with D possibly matching TRBD1 (5 bases). Germline V gene data show CDR1 as MNHNS and CDR2 as SASEGT. The CDR3 covers 16 residues. V was clipped by 0 bases and J by 1 base, with 10 bases between them. This chain's CDR3 is CASSEAIDSSNQPQHF. In DNA form, the CDR3 reads TGTGCCAGCAGTGAAGCGATCGACAGCAGCAATCAGCCCCAGCATTTT.

This clone was counted once. The gene calls are TRBV5-1 and TRBJ1-4; D remains ambiguous. The CDR3 is 14 amino acids. Looked up from germline, CDR1 is SGHRS and CDR2 is YFSETQ. V lost 2 bases, J lost 3 bases, and 8 bases lay in between. The CDR3, as DNA: TGCGCCAGCAGCTTTGGGCAGCCTAATGAAAAACTGTTTTTT. This translates into CASSFGQPNEKLFF.